This T cell receptor beta chain was obtained from a study of T cell repertoires in cytomegalovirus infection (dated by TCRdb to about 2019). General notes on the study: Alongside well-studied HLA-B-restricted epitopes, the peptide stimulations were aimed at recently identified HLA-C-restricted CMV epitopes, whose presentation resists viral immunomodulation. The HLA type of each donor mattered for the analysis, because public TCR beta signatures pointed to carriage of CMV infection along with the matching HLA type. Overall results and qualifications from the work: Cumulative frequency of public TCR beta family members discriminated carriers of CMV infection plus the relevant HLA type in this cohort and an independent approximately 350-donor cohort. In the ex vivo response, HLA-C-restricted CMV-specific TCR beta clonotypes were dominant, and in two of eight donors the single most frequent clonotype came from this HLA-C-restricted group.

TCRdb shows the sequencer as Illumina HiSeq 1500. Through fastp at Q25 and MiXCR, TCRdb rebuilt clones from the public reads, retaining in-frame beta chains. Every CDR3 protein is listed once, alongside the most common genes and DNA of its rows. The sample has hundreds of thousands of distinct CDR3 sequences on record, roughly 31% of them singletons. The ten top clones hold more than 13% of the sample. The CDR3, from cysteine to phenylalanine, totals 16 residues. The only DNA kept is the CDR3, 48 bases in frame from the first base. From V the trimming removes 4 bases and from J it removes 11 bases, while the gene matches leave 16 bases of the junction unaccounted for. CDR1 and CDR2 are drawn from the germline V gene: SGHVS, FNYEAQ. This clonotype was picked up many times. What this receptor recognizes is not known. No base qualities exist here, and no much larger clone lies one base off it. The treatment or condition label on this specimen signifies: in vitro stimulation with specific CMV peptide epitopes to enrich CMV-specific T cells.

Sample: cultured CD8+ T cells from PBMCs, taken from culture after CMV antigen stimulation. This TCR came from a human donor in good health (CMV status not recorded). Some clones in this sample may be carry-over from other donors' samples. The rearrangement combines TRBV7-6 with TRBJ2-3; 9 bases in the junction line up with TRBD1. The CDR3 has the sequence CASSSTGTGWDTWQYF. The sequenced DNA: TGTGCCAGCAGCTCCACCGGGACAGGGTGGGACACCTGGCAGTATTTT.